This TCR beta chain was sequenced in a study of radiation and T cells in renal cell carcinoma (TCRdb year 2020). Study-level background: The samples were obtained from a clinical trial, where primary renal cell carcinomas were treated with 15 Gy stereotactic body radiation therapy and then removed by nephrectomy 4 weeks afterward. A total of 4,016,671 unique CDR3 nucleotide sequences, encoding around 2.7 million unique CDR3 amino acid sequences, were found across all 50 or so samples. TCR beta sequencing covered around 50 samples in total, comprising approximately 26 tumors and roughly 27 peripheral blood samples. Findings and caveats that apply to the study as a whole: Effects of radiation dose or scheduling on the TCR repertoire could not be addressed with the single-armed trial design. An increase in top tumor clonotypes in blood was observed from baseline to 2 weeks post-radiation, followed by contraction by 4 weeks, which was taken to suggest transient expansion of tumor-resident clones. Because no pretreatment tumor biopsies were available, whether clonotypes were present in the tumor at baseline could not be determined. Tracking of blood repertoire dynamics stopped at three to four weeks after treatment, with no follow-up past that point.

Per the publication, the time point label means: blood 2 weeks post-SBRT. This sample's treatment or condition label indicates: 15 Gy SBRT to primary tumor, nephrectomy 4 weeks later. To follow tumor-enriched clonotypes, peripheral blood was collected serially from radiation-treated patients at baseline and again at 2 weeks and 4 weeks after SBRT. Every patient's renal cell carcinoma showed clear cell pathology. Genomic DNA for TCR sequencing was prepared using the QIAamp DNA Blood Mini Kit (Qiagen). The analyses included only samples that passed all quality control checks. A note on this clone: Its antigen remains undetermined. No base quality information exists; no much larger clone differs at one position.

TCR beta libraries were generated from genomic DNA with the immunoSEQ kit, following the manufacturer's recommendations. To prepare libraries, a first multiplex PCR with proprietary primers was run, followed by a second PCR that added unique barcodes, and a bead cleanup was done after each round. A positive control reaction and a negative control reaction, both provided in the kit, were run with every batch of samples. The final libraries were assessed on an Agilent 4200 TapeStation D1000 ScreenTape, pooled by volume, and quantified by qPCR. Sequencing ran on an Illumina NextSeq500 with a MidOutput 150-cycle cartridge, using 156 Read1 and 15 Index1 cycles with kit custom primers. The pooled library was loaded at around 1 pM with a roughly 20% PhiX control spike-in. Processing in the source paper ran as follows. The vendor-processed data were analyzed in R, and a clonotype was defined as all T cells that share the same CDR3 nucleotide sequence. For clone abundance analyses, frequencies were normalized to the 10,000 most abundant clones per sample. Before analysis, public T cell clones were removed, and these numbered fewer than five per sample on average. Tumor-enriched clonotypes and baseline blood-enriched clonotypes were defined as those with an abundance difference of at least 32-fold between compartments. A beta-binomial differential abundance model was applied to find clonotypes that expanded or contracted between blood time points. The Baroni-Urbani and Buser coefficient was used to measure tumor-blood repertoire similarity, and groups were compared with two-tailed Wilcoxon tests in R. The immuneACCESS repertoire file appears here via TCRdb, limited to in-frame rearrangements. These files lack a portion of the clones; in checked studies, under half of the deficit traces to unresolved V genes, and the cause of the others is not known. The V and J calls and clone size are taken from that table; D and trimming were inferred from the DNA. The sample profile shows more than 100,000 clones; 88% of them were found once. The ten most abundant clones make up 5.8% of the sample.

From a lookup of the germline V gene, CDR1 and CDR2 are KGHSH and LQKENI. A distance of 9 bases separates the germline ends of V and J, which lose 6 bases and 3 bases respectively. The CDR3, cysteine through phenylalanine, is 12 amino acids long. Of the read, only the CDR3 DNA is kept; its 36 bases are in frame from base 1. The sequence joins TRBV18 to TRBJ2-7, with the D segment possibly TRBD1 or TRBD2, each aligning over 5 bases. Sequencing was performed on blood, taken from a patient whose treatment included radiotherapy and nephrectomy. The source of this sequence is a woman in her 70s with renal cell carcinoma. The nucleotide sequence is given as TGTGCCAGCTCCCGGGACCTCTACGAGCAGTACTTC. This translates into CASSRDLYEQYF. Reference TRBV18 and TRBJ2-7 proteins supply the regions before and after the CDR3; the full variable domain is: NAGVMQNPRHLVRRRGQEARLRCSPMKGHSHVYWYRQLPEEGLKFMVYLQKENIIDESGMPKERFSAEFPKEGPSILRIQQVVRGDSAAYFCASSRDLYEQYFGPGTRLTVT.